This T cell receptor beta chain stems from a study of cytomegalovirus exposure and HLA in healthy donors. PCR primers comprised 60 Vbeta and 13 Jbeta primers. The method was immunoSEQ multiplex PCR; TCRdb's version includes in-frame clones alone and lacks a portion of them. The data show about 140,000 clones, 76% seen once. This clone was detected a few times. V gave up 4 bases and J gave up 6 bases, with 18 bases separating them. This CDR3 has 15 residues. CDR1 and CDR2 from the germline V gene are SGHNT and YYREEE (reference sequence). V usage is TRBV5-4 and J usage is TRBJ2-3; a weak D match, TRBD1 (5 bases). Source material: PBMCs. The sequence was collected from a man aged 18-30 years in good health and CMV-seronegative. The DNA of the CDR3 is TGTGCCAGCAGCACCGACAGTCCCGGAATGGATACGCAGTATTTT. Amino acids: CASSTDSPGMDTQYF.